The T cell receptor (beta chain) described here comes from a study of blood T cell repertoires in COVID-19. As for the study in general: There were acute and convalescent COVID-19 samples, and they came from the United States, Italy and Spain. Sample material is recorded as cDNA or gDNA derived from T cells, B-cell-depleted T cells, or PBMCs.

The protocol was immunoSEQ multiplex PCR, while the TCRdb copy is restricted to in-frame clones and leaves out a portion. The sample lists 70,000 or so clones; 65% to 80% were seen once. V lost 5 bases to trimming and J lost 3 bases; unmatched junction nucleotides: 3. Germline CDR1 reads LGHDT; CDR2 reads YNNKEL (reference sequence). There are 15 residues in the CDR3. The chain carries TRBV3-1 (or the pseudogene TRBV3-2) and TRBJ2-1, with 11 nucleotides matching TRBD2. The sample taken for sequencing was peripheral blood. This clonotype was obtained from a human donor in a cohort sampled during active COVID-19. The CDR3 DNA reads as TGTGCCAGCAGCGTCACTAGCGGGAGCTACAATGAGCAGTTCTTC. Its translation: CASSVTSGSYNEQFF.